This T cell receptor (beta chain) was identified in a study of T cell responses to AZD1222 COVID-19 vaccine. Across the whole study: Both about-4-week and about-12-week second-dose recipients were combined.

Concerning this clone: Its specificity is not known. Other DNA sequences of this sample code for an identical CDR3.

Findings of the study overall: The donor group comprised mostly white British people and more females; the analysis possibly underestimated clonal diversity.

Sequencing was performed with immunoSEQ multiplex PCR; in TCRdb, only in-frame clones are kept and a portion is missing. The sample shows roughly 150,000 clones, 85% to 95% of them seen only once. The CDR3 runs 13 residues. V lost 4 bases, J lost 1 base, and 7 bases lay in between. Germline loops: CDR1 LGHDT, CDR2 YNNKEL (reference sequence). The origin of this receptor is an adult in good health. V is TRBV3-1 (or the pseudogene TRBV3-2) and J is TRBJ1-1; D is unresolved. Sequenced here: peripheral blood, sampled on day 0 of AZD1222 vaccination. For the CDR3, the DNA is TGTGCCAGCAGCCCTGGCGGGAACACTGAAGCTTTCTTT. It specifies CASSPGGNTEAFF.